The clone carrying this T cell receptor (beta chain) occurred a few times. Its antigen is not identified. Germline assignment: CDR1 SGHDN and CDR2 FVKESK. With 1 base clipped from V and 5 bases from J, the junction kept 0 bases outside the gene matches. The CDR3 has 14 amino acids. Sequencing used immunoSEQ multiplex PCR; TCRdb keeps in-frame clones, though not all of them. The table lists about 10,000 clones, roughly 60% of them singletons, with roughly 11% in the top ten. The source of the sample is a study of tumor-infiltrating lymphocytes in localized non-small cell lung cancer. Study background: Some samples were collected after neoadjuvant chemotherapy; smokers, never-smokers and several histologies were included. Whole-study results and caveats: Each assay used a separate piece of the same tissue. Only some patients had TCR sequencing, depending on available tissue.

Sequencing input: uninvolved lung tissue not adjacent to the tumor. This TCR derives from a human donor with non-small cell lung cancer. The rearrangement links TRBV14 to TRBJ2-3; the match to TRBD1 covers 10 bases. The chain's CDR3 is CASSQGTGGDTQYF. CDR3 in DNA: TGTGCCAGCAGCCAAGGGACAGGGGGAGATACGCAGTATTTT. Variable domain in full (rest from reference TRBV14 and TRBJ2-3): EAGVTQFPSHSVIEKGQTVTLRCDPISGHDNLYWYRRVMGKEIKFLLHFVKESKQDESGMPNNRFLAERTGGTYSTLKVQPAELEDSGVYFCASSQGTGGDTQYFGPGTRLTVL.